This T cell receptor beta chain appears in the sequencing data of a study of blood T cells in healthy people across ages. Together with a sample-barcoded 5' primer, a J-beta primer mix was included in a second PCR lasting about 6 to 11 cycles. TCRdb independently ran MiXCR on the 5' RACE reads; one entry per CDR3 protein. The sample records approximately 680,000 distinct CDR3 sequences, about 30% being singletons. Many counts were recorded for this clonotype. Its target is unknown. Findings and caveats of the study: PBMCs that were unsorted prevented a conclusive naive versus antigen-experienced comparison.

The clonotype was recovered from a woman of 80 years or more in good health. The sample consisted of blood.

CDR3 sequence: CASSSRDRAKEQYF. DNA for the CDR3: TGTGCCAGCAGCTCCCGGGACAGGGCGAAGGAGCAGTACTTC. V is TRBV7-3 and J is TRBJ2-5; 9 nucleotides agree with TRBD1. This CDR3 has 14 residues. CDR1 SGHTA and CDR2 FQGTGA come from the germline V gene. J lost 11 bases, V lost 4 bases, and 11 bases had no gene match.